The clone carrying this T cell receptor beta chain has a handful of counts. Its antigen is not identified. The sample originates from a study of T cells in Graves' hyperthyroidism and ophthalmopathy. It was RNA transcripts that yielded the amplified TCR beta CDR3 regions. The HTBI set primed first-round TCR CDR3 RT-PCR. One entry per CDR3 protein results from TCRdb running MiXCR on the multiplex PCR reads. The table has 250,000 to 300,000 distinct CDR3 sequences, 15% to 20% seen once. The CDR3 totals 15 residues. From germline, CDR1 is LNHDA and CDR2 SQIVND (reference sequence). V shed 3 bases and J shed 3 bases, with 12 bases lying between them. The diagnoses drew upon clinical symptoms, serum thyroxine and TRAb, thyroid ultrasound and orbital computed tomography. Broader study findings: Blood also carried most thyroid clonotypes expanded above 0.001.

The receptor was derived from a woman aged 55 to 70 with Graves' ophthalmopathy. This chain connects TRBV19 to TRBJ2-1; D unclear. The sequenced material came from blood. As DNA, the CDR3 is TGTGCCAGTAGTATTAGGTATGAATACTACAATGAGCAGTTCTTC. Amino acids: CASSIRYEYYNEQFF.